The next 15 T cell receptor beta chains were all read from a single sample in a study of blood T cell repertoires in COVID-19. The method was immunoSEQ multiplex PCR; TCRdb's version includes in-frame clones alone and lacks a portion of them. This repertoire shows about 210,000 clones, 85% found once; its top ten account for 18%. The sequenced material came from PBMCs or T cells enriched from blood (not recorded which). These receptors came from a man between 40 and 49 years old who had recovered from COVID-19.

The rearrangement uses TRBV27 and TRBJ2-7, with D possibly TRBD2 on 5 matching bases. There are 15 residues in the CDR3. The V and J ends lost 4 bases and 2 bases respectively, with 15 bases between them. Germline V lookup: CDR1 MNHEY, CDR2 SMNVEV (reference sequence). CDR3 sequence: CASSSMTKAPYEQYF. Here the CDR3 DNA reads TGTGCCAGCAGTTCGATGACTAAGGCGCCCTACGAGCAGTACTTC.

CDR3 region: CASSYLSRGNQPQHF. The CDR3 bases are TGTGCCAGCAGTTACTTGAGCAGGGGTAATCAGCCCCAGCATTTT. The chain is built from TRBV6-2 or TRBV6-3 and TRBJ1-5, with a weak D call TRBD1 (6 bases). The germline V gene encodes CDR1 MNHEY and CDR2 SVGEGT. V lost 1 base and J 4 bases, leaving 11 bases between the germline ends. This CDR3 contains 15 residues.

This clone was observed a single time. The chain combines TRBV5-1 with TRBJ1-1; D may be TRBD1 (6 bases). This CDR3 is built from 14 residues. V was cut by 0 bases and J by 9 bases, with 15 bases left in between. Looked up from germline, CDR1 is SGHRS and CDR2 is YFSETQ. This chain's CDR3 is CASSLEGDRNKAFF. In DNA form, the CDR3 reads TGCGCCAGCAGCTTGGAGGGGGACCGAAATAAAGCTTTCTTT.

The chain is built from TRBV4-3 and TRBJ1-1, with 8 bases identical to TRBD1. The J segment lost 2 bases and the V segment lost 3 bases, leaving 5 bases of the junction unmatched. Germline-derived CDR1 and CDR2 are LGHNA and YSLEER. The CDR3 covers 15 residues. CDR3 sequence: CASSQLTGGNTEAFF. The CDR3 nucleotides read TGCGCCAGCAGCCAGTTAACAGGGGGTAACACTGAAGCTTTCTTT.

J is TRBJ1-4 and V is TRBV7-9; D ambiguous. The germline V gene encodes CDR1 SEHNR and CDR2 FQNEAQ (reference sequence). V lost 3 bases, J lost 2 bases, and 10 bases lay in between. The CDR3 is 15 residues long. CDR3 in DNA: TGTGCCAGCAGCTTGGGAGCGGGGACTAATGAAAAACTGTTTTTT. It is translated as CASSLGAGTNEKLFF. Full variable domain (rest looked up from reference TRBV7-9 and TRBJ1-4): DTGVSQNPRHKITKRGQNVTFRCDPISEHNRLYWYRQTLGQGPEFLTYFQNEAQLEKSRLLSDRFSAERPKGSFSTLEIQRTEQGDSAMYLCASSLGAGTNEKLFFGSGTQLSVL.

The V gene is TRBV6-5, the J gene TRBJ1-5, with D possibly being TRBD1 (6 bases). The V and J ends lost 4 bases and 4 bases respectively, with 11 bases between them. The CDR3 covers 14 residues. Germline CDR1 MNHEY, CDR2 SVGAGI. The CDR3 DNA reads as TGTGCCAGCAGTTCCTACAGGGTGAATCAGCCCCAGCATTTT. Protein: CASSSYRVNQPQHF.

Here the CDR3 DNA reads TGTGCCAGCAGTGTAGACCCCCCGGGACTAGGAGTGGAGACCCAGTACTTC. This sequence encodes CASSVDPPGLGVETQYF. The chain is built from TRBV2 and TRBJ2-5, with 8 bases that match TRBD2. CDR3 length: 17 residues. Germline CDR1 reads SNHLY; CDR2 reads FYNNEI. V shed 4 bases, J shed 5 bases, and the junction held 15 bases outside the gene matches.

The chain links TRBV5-6 to TRBJ2-1, with 10 nucleotides matching TRBD2. This CDR3 is built from 18 residues. Germline values: CDR1 SGHDT, CDR2 YYEEEE. The trim removed 4 bases at V and 1 base at J, leaving 11 bases unmatched. This chain's CDR3 is CASSVPGLAMRSYNEQFF. The CDR3 DNA reads as TGTGCCAGCAGCGTCCCGGGACTAGCGATGAGGTCCTACAATGAGCAGTTCTTC.

V is TRBV5-5 and J is TRBJ2-3; tentative D call: TRBD2 (5 bases). Per the germline V gene, CDR1 is SGHKS and CDR2 is YYEKEE (reference sequence). The CDR3 runs 16 residues. Trimming took off 5 bases at V and 4 bases at J, with 20 bases between the two ends. The DNA for the CDR3 is TGTGCCAGCAGTCGGACGGGCGCGTTGAGGGCAGATACGCAGTATTTT. As protein: CASSRTGALRADTQYF.

The chain's CDR3 is CASSFNPRRENTEAFF. The CDR3 nucleotides are TGTGCCAGCAGTTTTAACCCGCGACGGGAGAACACTGAAGCTTTCTTT. The genes are TRBV6-6 and TRBJ1-1; D call uncertain. This CDR3 comprises 16 residues. V dropped 4 bases and J dropped 1 base, with 16 bases sitting between them. Germline lookup yields CDR1 MNHNY and CDR2 SVGAGI (reference sequence).

This clone was observed a single time. The chain is built from TRBV28 and TRBJ2-7; TRBD1 might be the D (5 bases). The CDR3 contains 13 residues. Germline CDR1 and CDR2: MDHEN and SYDVKM. Trimming took off 3 bases at V and 9 bases at J, with 15 bases between the two ends. In DNA, the CDR3 is TGTGCCAGCAGTTTGGATCTGGGGCGAGGGCAGTACTTC. Amino acids: CASSLDLGRGQYF.

Here the CDR3 DNA reads TGTGCCAGCAGTGAAGGGCCGGGATTTGGTTCTGGCTACACCTTC. Encoded protein: CASSEGPGFGSGYTF. The genes are TRBV6-1 and TRBJ1-2; D not certain. V was clipped by 1 base and J by 7 bases, with 16 bases between them. The length of the CDR3 is 15 residues. Germline CDR1 and CDR2: MNHNS and SASEGT.

This chain links TRBV10-3 with TRBJ2-7; 8 positions agree with TRBD2. The V gene end was trimmed by 3 bases and the J gene end by 5 bases; junction bases not matched to a gene: 12. The CDR3 has 16 amino acids. Germline V gene lookup returns CDR1 ENHRY and CDR2 SYGVKD. The CDR3 spells CAISDPTSGSLDEQYF. For the CDR3, the DNA is TGTGCCATCAGTGACCCCACCAGCGGGAGTCTAGACGAGCAGTACTTC.

This chain uses TRBV18 with TRBJ1-2; 7 nucleotides align to TRBD1. V gave up 2 bases and J gave up 2 bases; unmatched junction bases: 2. CDR1 and CDR2 from the germline V gene are KGHSH and LQKENI. The CDR3 is 14 amino acids. The CDR3 sequence is CASSPGDSNYGYTF. Here the CDR3 DNA reads TGTGCCAGCTCACCAGGGGACAGCAACTATGGCTACACCTTC.

The chain combines TRBV3-1 (or the pseudogene TRBV3-2) with TRBJ2-7; possible D gene TRBD1, 7 bases. The CDR3 has 16 residues. Germline assignment: CDR1 LGHDT and CDR2 YNNKEL (reference sequence). V shed 1 base and J shed 5 bases, with 18 bases lying between them. In DNA form, the CDR3 reads TGTGCCAGCAGCCAAGCGGGATTGAGCAGGGGGGACGAGCAGTACTTC. It encodes CASSQAGLSRGDEQYF.